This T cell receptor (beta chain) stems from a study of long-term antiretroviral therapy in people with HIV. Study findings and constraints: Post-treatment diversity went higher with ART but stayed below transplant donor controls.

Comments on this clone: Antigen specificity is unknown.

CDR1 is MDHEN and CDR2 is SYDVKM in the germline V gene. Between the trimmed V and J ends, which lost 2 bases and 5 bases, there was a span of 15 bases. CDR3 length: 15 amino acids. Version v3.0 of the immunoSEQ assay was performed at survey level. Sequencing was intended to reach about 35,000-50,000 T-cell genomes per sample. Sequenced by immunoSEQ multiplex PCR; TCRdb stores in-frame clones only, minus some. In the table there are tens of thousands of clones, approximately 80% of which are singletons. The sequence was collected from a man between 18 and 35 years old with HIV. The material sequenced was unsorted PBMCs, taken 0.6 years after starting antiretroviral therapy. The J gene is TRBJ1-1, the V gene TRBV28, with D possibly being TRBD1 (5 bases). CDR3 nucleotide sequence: TGTGCCAGCAGTTTACCCTTCACAGGTGGGACTGAAGCTTTCTTT. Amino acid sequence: CASSLPFTGGTEAFF.